The clone carrying this T cell receptor (beta chain) came up a few times. What it binds is not known. The CDR3 loop spans 14 amino acids. The V end was cut by 4 bases, the J end by 1 base, with 10 bases between. CDR1 is KGHSH, CDR2 LQKENI, per germline. Each cDNA molecule in the library carried unique molecular identifiers. In the source study's methods: TCRs per sample had a median of 95,638 and ranged from about 23,224 to 750,000. TCRdb re-analysed the RACE reads in MiXCR, keeping a single row per CDR3 protein. For this entry, the V and J calls and clone size follow TCRdb and not the study's own pipeline. The table has more than 75,000 distinct CDR3 sequences, 7% to 9% seen once; the top ten hold approximately 1.4%. Specified time point: healthy volunteer bleed at 6 weeks. Unfractionated whole blood yielded total RNA. The source of the sample is a study of human T cells and chemical hapten exposure.

Study-level results: Sensitization with DPC brought no change to TCRs above 1 in 1000 in frequency.

The sequence was collected from a male donor in good health. Some clones in this sample may be carry-over from other donors' samples. This chain joins TRBV18 and TRBJ1-1, with D perhaps TRBD1 (5 bases). The sequenced sample was whole blood. The CDR3 coding sequence is TGTGCCAGCTCACAGGTAACAGGGAACACTGAAGCTTTCTTT. It is translated as CASSQVTGNTEAFF. The full variable domain, with the rest looked up from reference TRBV18 and TRBJ1-1, is NAGVMQNPRHLVRRRGQEARLRCSPMKGHSHVYWYRQLPEEGLKFMVYLQKENIIDESGMPKERFSAEFPKEGPSILRIQQVVRGDSAAYFCASSQVTGNTEAFFGQGTRLTVV.